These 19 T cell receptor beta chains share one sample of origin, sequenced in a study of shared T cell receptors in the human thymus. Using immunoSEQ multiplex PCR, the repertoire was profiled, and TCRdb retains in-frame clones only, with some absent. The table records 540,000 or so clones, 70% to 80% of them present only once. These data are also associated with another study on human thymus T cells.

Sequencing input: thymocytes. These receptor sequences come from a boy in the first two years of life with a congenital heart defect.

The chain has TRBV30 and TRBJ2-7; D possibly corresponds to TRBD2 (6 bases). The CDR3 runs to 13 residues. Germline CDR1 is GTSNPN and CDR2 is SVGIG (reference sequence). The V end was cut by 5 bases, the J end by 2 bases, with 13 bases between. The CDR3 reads CAWENSGPYEQYF. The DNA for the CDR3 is TGTGCCTGGGAAAATAGCGGACCCTACGAGCAGTACTTC.

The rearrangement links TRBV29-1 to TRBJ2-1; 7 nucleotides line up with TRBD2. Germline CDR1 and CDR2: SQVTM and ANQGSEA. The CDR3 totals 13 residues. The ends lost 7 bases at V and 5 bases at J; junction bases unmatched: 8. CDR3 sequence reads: CSETRGDHNEQFF. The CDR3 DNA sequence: TGCAGCGAGACTCGGGGGGACCACAATGAGCAGTTCTTC.

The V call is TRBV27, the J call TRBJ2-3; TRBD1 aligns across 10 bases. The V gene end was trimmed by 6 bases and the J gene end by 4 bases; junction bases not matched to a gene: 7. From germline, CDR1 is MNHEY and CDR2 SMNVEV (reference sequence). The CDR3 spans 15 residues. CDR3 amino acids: CASRGDRGRADTQYF. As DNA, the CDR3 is TGTGCCAGCAGGGGAGACAGGGGGCGCGCAGATACGCAGTATTTT.

CDR3 in amino acids: CAIRDAGGDQPQHF. CDR3 nucleotides: TGTGCCATCAGGGACGCGGGGGGTGATCAGCCCCAGCATTTT. This chain connects TRBV27 to TRBJ1-5, with a tentative D call TRBD1 (5 bases). Germline V gene data show CDR1 as MNHEY and CDR2 as SMNVEV (reference sequence). The ends were cut back, 10 bases at V and 5 bases at J, with 18 bases in the middle. The CDR3 spans 14 residues.

CDR3 DNA: TGCAGCGTTGGGCCTCTCAATGAGCAGTTCTTC. It encodes CSVGPLNEQFF. The rearrangement links TRBV29-1 to TRBJ2-1; D uncertain. Germline CDR1 is SQVTM and CDR2 is ANQGSEA. Trimming stripped 4 bases from V and 6 bases from J, with 7 bases between. The CDR3 is 11 residues long.

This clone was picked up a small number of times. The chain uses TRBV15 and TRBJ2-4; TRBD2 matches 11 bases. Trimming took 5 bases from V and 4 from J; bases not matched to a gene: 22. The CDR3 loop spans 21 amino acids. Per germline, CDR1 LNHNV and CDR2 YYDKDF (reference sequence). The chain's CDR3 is CATSGRPQTSGRRPAKNIQYF. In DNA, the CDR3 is TGTGCCACCAGCGGACGACCCCAAACTAGCGGGAGAAGGCCAGCGAAAAACATTCAGTACTTC. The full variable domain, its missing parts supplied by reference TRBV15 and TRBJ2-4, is DAMVIQNPRYQVTQFGKPVTLSCSQTLNHNVMYWYQQKSSQAPKLLFHYYDKDFNNEADTPDNFQSRRPNTSFCFLDIRSPGLGDTAMYLCATSGRPQTSGRRPAKNIQYFGAGTRLSVL.

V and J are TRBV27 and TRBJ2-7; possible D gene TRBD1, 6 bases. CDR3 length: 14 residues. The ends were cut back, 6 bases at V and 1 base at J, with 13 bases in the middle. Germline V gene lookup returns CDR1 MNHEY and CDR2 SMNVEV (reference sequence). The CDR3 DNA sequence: TGTGCCAGCAGCAAAGTGGACAGATCCTACGAGCAGTACTTC. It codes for CASSKVDRSYEQYF.

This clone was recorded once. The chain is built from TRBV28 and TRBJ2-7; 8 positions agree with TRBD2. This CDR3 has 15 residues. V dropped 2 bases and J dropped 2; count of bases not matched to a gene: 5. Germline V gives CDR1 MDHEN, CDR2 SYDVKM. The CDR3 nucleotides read TGTGCCAGCAGTTTAATCGTCGGGAGGGCCTACGAGCAGTACTTC. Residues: CASSLIVGRAYEQYF.

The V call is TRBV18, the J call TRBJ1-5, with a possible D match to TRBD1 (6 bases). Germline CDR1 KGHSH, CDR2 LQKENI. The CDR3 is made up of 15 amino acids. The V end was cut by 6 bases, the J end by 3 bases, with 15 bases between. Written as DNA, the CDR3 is TGTGCCAGCTCTCCCAACAGGGTAGCCAATCAGCCCCAGCATTTT. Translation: CASSPNRVANQPQHF.

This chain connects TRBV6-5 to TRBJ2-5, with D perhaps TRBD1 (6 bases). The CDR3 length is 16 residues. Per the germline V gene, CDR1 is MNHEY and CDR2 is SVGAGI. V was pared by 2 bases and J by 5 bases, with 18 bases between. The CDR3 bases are TGTGCCAGCAGTTACGTTCGGTCTAGCCAGGGGGAGACCCAGTACTTC. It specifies CASSYVRSSQGETQYF.

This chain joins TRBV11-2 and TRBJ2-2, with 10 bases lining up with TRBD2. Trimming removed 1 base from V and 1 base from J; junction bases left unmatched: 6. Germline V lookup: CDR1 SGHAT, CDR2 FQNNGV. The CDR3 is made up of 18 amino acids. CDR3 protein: CASSLVSGRPRNTGELFF. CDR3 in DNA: TGTGCCAGCAGCTTAGTTAGCGGGAGGCCGAGGAACACCGGGGAGCTGTTTTTT. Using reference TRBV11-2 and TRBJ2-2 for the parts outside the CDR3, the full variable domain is EAGVAQSPRYKIIEKRQSVAFWCNPISGHATLYWYQQILGQGPKLLIQFQNNGVVDDSQLPKDRFSAERLKGVDSTLKIQPAKLEDSAVYLCASSLVSGRPRNTGELFFGEGSRLTVL.

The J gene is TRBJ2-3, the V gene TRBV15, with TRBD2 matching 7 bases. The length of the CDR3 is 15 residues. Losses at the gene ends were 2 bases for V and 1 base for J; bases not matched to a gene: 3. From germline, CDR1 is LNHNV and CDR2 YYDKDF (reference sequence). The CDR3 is CATSRSTSGTDTQYF. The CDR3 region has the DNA TGTGCCACCAGCAGAAGTACTAGCGGCACAGATACGCAGTATTTT.

CDR3 region: CASSSYRPPRDEQYF. The CDR3 coding sequence is TGTGCCAGCAGCAGCTACAGGCCCCCCAGGGACGAGCAGTACTTC. The J gene is TRBJ2-7, the V gene TRBV7-8, with D possibly being TRBD1 (5 bases). In germline, CDR1 is SGHVS, CDR2 FQNEAQ. The germline V and J ends were trimmed by 5 bases and 5 bases, with 19 bases remaining between them. The CDR3 loop spans 15 amino acids.

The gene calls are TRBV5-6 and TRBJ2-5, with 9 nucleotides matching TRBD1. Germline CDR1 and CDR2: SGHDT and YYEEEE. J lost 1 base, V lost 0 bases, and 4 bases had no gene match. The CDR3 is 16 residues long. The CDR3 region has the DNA TGTGCCAGCAGCTTGGGGGACAGGGACCCCCAAGAGACCCAGTACTTC. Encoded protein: CASSLGDRDPQETQYF.

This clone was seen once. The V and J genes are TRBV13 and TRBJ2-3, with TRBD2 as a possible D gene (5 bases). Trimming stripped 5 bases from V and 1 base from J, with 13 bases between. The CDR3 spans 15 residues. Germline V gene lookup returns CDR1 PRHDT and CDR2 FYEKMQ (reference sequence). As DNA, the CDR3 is TGTGCCAGCAGCCGACTTCGAGCGGGCACAGATACGCAGTATTTT. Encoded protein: CASSRLRAGTDTQYF.

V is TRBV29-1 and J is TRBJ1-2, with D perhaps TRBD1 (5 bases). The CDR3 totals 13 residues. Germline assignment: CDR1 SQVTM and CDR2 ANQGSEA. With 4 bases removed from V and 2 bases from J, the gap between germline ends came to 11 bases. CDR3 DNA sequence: TGCAGCGTTGTCCAGGGTCTCAACTATGGCTACACCTTC. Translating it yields CSVVQGLNYGYTF.

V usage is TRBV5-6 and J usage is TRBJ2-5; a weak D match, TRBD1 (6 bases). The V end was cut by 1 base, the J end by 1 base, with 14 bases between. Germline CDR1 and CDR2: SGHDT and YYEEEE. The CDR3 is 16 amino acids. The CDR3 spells CASSLIKTGAQETQYF. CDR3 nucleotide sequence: TGTGCCAGCAGCTTGATTAAGACAGGTGCCCAAGAGACCCAGTACTTC.

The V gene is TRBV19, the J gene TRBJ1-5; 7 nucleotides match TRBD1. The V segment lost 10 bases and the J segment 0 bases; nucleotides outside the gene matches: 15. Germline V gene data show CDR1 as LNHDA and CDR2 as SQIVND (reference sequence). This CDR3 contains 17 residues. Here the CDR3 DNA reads TGTGCCACCACCGAATCCGGGACAGCTTATAGCAATCAGCCCCAGCATTTT. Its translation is CATTESGTAYSNQPQHF.

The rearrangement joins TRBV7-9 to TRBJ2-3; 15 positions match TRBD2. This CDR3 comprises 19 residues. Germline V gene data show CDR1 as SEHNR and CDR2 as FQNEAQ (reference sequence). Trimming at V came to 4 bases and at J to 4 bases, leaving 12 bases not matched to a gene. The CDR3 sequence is CASSSLNGGLAGGSDTQYF. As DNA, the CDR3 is TGTGCCAGCAGCTCGCTCAATGGAGGACTAGCGGGAGGGTCAGATACGCAGTATTTT.